This TCR beta chain was sequenced for a study of T-cell reconstitution after alpha-beta-depleted transplantation in children. Unique molecular identifiers were used to barcode this TCRbeta library. Each CDR3 protein gets one entry after TCRdb re-called the PCR reads with MiXCR. The table has about 8,300 distinct CDR3 sequences, approximately 18% seen once. Many counts were recorded for this clonotype. The germline V gene has CDR1 MNHEY and CDR2 SMNVEV (reference sequence). V lost 2 bases to trimming and J lost 2 bases, with 13 bases between them. This CDR3 contains 16 residues. The sequence derives from a girl in the first two years of life who had a stem cell transplant for combined immunodeficiency, so the T cells may come from the graft donor. The starting material was PBMCs, mostly from graft donor cells, obtained 60 days after TCRalphabeta/CD19-depleted stem cell transplant. The rearrangement joins TRBV27 to TRBJ2-1; D not resolved. CDR3 residues: CASSLAGRVAYNEQFF. The DNA for the CDR3 is TGTGCCAGCAGTTTAGCAGGACGCGTTGCCTACAATGAGCAGTTCTTC.